These T cell receptor beta chains were read from a single sample in a study of CD8 T cells in ankylosing spondylitis. In TCRdb, the 5' RACE reads were re-called with MiXCR into one record per CDR3 protein. The sample records some 350,000 distinct CDR3 sequences, about 15% being singletons. Source material: blood, either unsorted or a sorted T cell fraction (not recorded which). These receptor sequences come from a male donor with ankylosing spondylitis or in good health (not recorded which). CDR3s include the opening cysteine and the closing phenylalanine or tryptophan.

v_gene,CDR3aa
TRBV20-1,CSARDGQGAYEQYF
TRBV12-3/TRBV12-4,CASSSGGPREQYF
TRBV6-1,CASSRATNYGYTF
TRBV9,CASSEEVTYNEQFF
TRBV12-3/TRBV12-4,CASSLTGVAFF
TRBV6-5,CASSASTTLPYNEQFF
TRBV20-1,CSARLAKGKNIQYF
TRBV12-3/TRBV12-4,CASSPGTGVRPLHF
TRBV7-9,CASSPGGHRDNQPQHF
TRBV4-1,CASSPAGQGFEQYF
TRBV15,CATQPGGEYNEQFF
TRBV12-3/TRBV12-4,CASSPRGEGLPYNEQFF
TRBV6-5,CASRTGDTEAFF
TRBV29-1,CSVEILAGARDEQFF
TRBV10-2,CACGAPGAVGETQYF